This T cell receptor (beta chain) was retrieved from a study of blood T cells in healthy people across ages. General observations from the study: More naive CD4+ cells and higher diversity marked long-lived donors relative to aged donors. Strong correlation existed between TCR beta diversity and naive T cell percentage.

Combining a sample-barcoded 5' primer with a J-beta primer mix, a second PCR ran for roughly 7 to 12 cycles. TCRdb reprocessed the 5' RACE reads via MiXCR and lists one record per CDR3 protein. The top ten hold roughly 7.9% of the sample, which has some 1.4 million distinct CDR3 sequences, 42% seen once. PBMCs, at least 7 million per sample, were isolated. Total RNA, at least 5.5 micrograms per sample, was extracted from PBMCs. Comment on this clonotype: The antigen is unknown.

This TCR was recovered from a woman aged 18-29 years in good health. The specimen was blood.

In nucleotides, the CDR3 is TGTGCCAGCAGCGCGACGATCAAGGGGTACGGCATTCAGTACTTC. This sequence encodes CASSATIKGYGIQYF. The V call is TRBV3-1, the J call TRBJ2-4, with D possibly TRBD1 on 5 matching bases. V was trimmed by 5 bases and J by 9 bases, leaving 20 bases between them. The CDR3 totals 15 residues. CDR1 LGHDT and CDR2 YNNKEL come from the germline V gene (reference sequence).